Following are 29 T cell receptor beta chains from one sample sequenced in a study of T cells in Graves' hyperthyroidism and ophthalmopathy. Amplification targeted TCR beta CDR3 regions from RNA transcripts. HTBI primers were used for first-round RT-PCR of the TCR CDR3. TCRdb itself ran the multiplex PCR reads through MiXCR, one entry per CDR3 protein. Of 600,000 or so distinct CDR3 sequences detected, approximately 15% appear once; the ten largest clones hold roughly 7.1%. Material for sequencing was blood. These receptors all come from a young woman with Graves' ophthalmopathy.

This clonotype was seen only a few times. The V and J genes are TRBV5-5 and TRBJ2-7; D is uncertain. The germline V gene has CDR1 SGHKS and CDR2 YYEKEE (reference sequence). The V gene lost 2 bases and the J gene lost 9 bases, with 21 bases spanning the gap. The CDR3 loop spans 15 amino acids. The CDR3 sequence: CASSFSKGPAIGQYF. CDR3 coding DNA: TGTGCCAGCAGCTTCTCCAAGGGCCCGGCTATTGGGCAGTACTTC. The complete variable domain, with remaining parts taken from reference TRBV5-5 and TRBJ2-7, reads DAGVTQSPTHLIKTRGQQVTLRCSPISGHKSVSWYQQVLGQGPQFIFQYYEKEERGRGNFPDRFSARQFPNYSSELNVNALLLGDSALYLCASSFSKGPAIGQYFGPGTRLTVT.

The V and J genes are TRBV12-3 or TRBV12-4 and TRBJ2-1; no definite D call. V shed 3 bases and J shed 9 bases, with 9 bases lying between them. This CDR3 has 12 residues. The CDR3 DNA reads TGTGCCAGCAGTTTTTTAACCGGTGAGCAGTTCTTC. Translating gives CASSFLTGEQFF.

This clonotype was found many times. This rearrangement joins TRBV27 to TRBJ2-5; 10 positions match TRBD2. Germline values: CDR1 MNHEY, CDR2 SMNVEV (reference sequence). CDR3 length: 15 residues. V gave up 3 bases and J gave up 6 bases; unmatched junction bases: 7. CDR3 protein: CASSFGLAGVKTQYF. In DNA, the CDR3 is TGTGCCAGCAGTTTCGGGCTAGCGGGAGTGAAGACCCAGTACTTC.

This chain links TRBV7-2 with TRBJ1-5; D gene uncertain. CDR1 and CDR2 from the germline V gene are SGHTA and FQGNSA. This CDR3 spans 16 amino acids. Trimming took 1 base from V and 6 from J, leaving 16 bases between them. The CDR3 region has the DNA TGTGCCAGCAGCTTAGAGACCTTTCGAGCGGGTCAGCCCCAGCATTTT. Its translation is CASSLETFRAGQPQHF.

V and J are TRBV6-5 and TRBJ1-2, with D hard to call. V lost 0 bases and J lost 8, with 10 bases in between. The CDR3 extends over 13 amino acids. The germline V gene encodes CDR1 MNHEY and CDR2 SVGAGI. The CDR3 loop is CASSYSDLGGYTF. CDR3 DNA: TGTGCCAGCAGTTACTCGGACCTGGGAGGCTACACCTTC.

The CDR3 DNA is TGTGCCAGCAGTTTAATTTCTGGCGAGCAGTACTTC. Protein product: CASSLISGEQYF. V is TRBV27 and J is TRBJ2-7; D is undetermined. CDR1 and CDR2 (germline): MNHEY, SMNVEV (reference sequence). CDR3 length: 12 amino acids. V lost 2 bases, J lost 6 bases, and 8 bases lay in between.

This clonotype appeared a few times. The chain has TRBV29-1 and TRBJ2-1; D not certain. V shed 3 bases and J shed 3 bases, with 15 bases lying between them. CDR3 size: 15 residues. CDR1 and CDR2 from the germline V gene are SQVTM and ANQGSEA. CDR3 amino acids: CSVDKPVNIYNEQFF. For the CDR3, the DNA is TGCAGCGTTGACAAACCGGTTAATATCTACAATGAGCAGTTCTTC.

This clonotype was found many times. This chain joins TRBV6-5 and TRBJ1-2, with 8 bases aligning to TRBD1. Germline V lookup: CDR1 MNHEY, CDR2 SVGAGI. The CDR3 length is 15 residues. The J segment lost 4 bases and the V segment lost 0 bases, leaving 4 bases of the junction unmatched. CDR3 residues: CASSYSQGAIYGYTF. DNA for the CDR3: TGTGCCAGCAGTTACTCGCAGGGGGCGATCTATGGCTACACCTTC.

This CDR3 reads CSLDYTLTYEQYF. The DNA for the CDR3 is TGCAGTCTGGACTACACCCTGACCTACGAGCAGTACTTC. V usage is TRBV20-1 and J usage is TRBJ2-7; perhaps TRBD2 as D (6 bases). The ends were cut back, 8 bases at V and 2 bases at J, with 16 bases in the middle. This CDR3 is built from 13 residues. Germline CDR1 is DFQATT and CDR2 is SNEGSKA (reference sequence).

This clonotype was recorded a few times. The V and J genes are TRBV7-2 and TRBJ1-2; tentative D call: TRBD1 (5 bases). Germline CDR1 and CDR2: SGHTA and FQGNSA. Trimming removed 1 base from V and 8 bases from J, with 17 bases in between. CDR3 size: 15 residues. CDR3 residues: CASSLVEGRNYGYTF. DNA for the CDR3: TGTGCCAGCAGCTTAGTCGAGGGGAGGAATTACGGCTACACCTTC.

The chain carries TRBV28 and TRBJ1-5; D is unresolved. The V gene's germline CDR1 is MDHEN and CDR2 SYDVKM. The CDR3 loop spans 15 amino acids. V was clipped by 3 bases and J by 7 bases, with 16 bases between them. The CDR3 sequence: CASSFTRFGPQPQHF. The CDR3 DNA follows: TGTGCCAGCAGTTTCACTAGGTTCGGCCCCCAGCCCCAGCATTTT.

The table lists this clonotype with many counts. This rearrangement joins TRBV30 to TRBJ1-2; D gene uncertain. Per germline, CDR1 GTSNPN and CDR2 SVGIG (reference sequence). The V gene lost 5 bases and the J gene lost 3 bases, with 13 bases spanning the gap. The CDR3 totals 13 residues. The CDR3 here is CAWAGGLYYGYTF. Here the CDR3 DNA reads TGTGCCTGGGCTGGAGGACTGTACTATGGCTACACCTTC.

The chain links TRBV4-3 to TRBJ2-3; 14 bases are shared with TRBD2. CDR3 length equals 18 residues. J lost 1 base, V lost 0 bases, and 3 bases had no gene match. CDR1 LGHNA and CDR2 YSLEER come from the germline V gene. Here the CDR3 reads CASSQDSTSGRGTDTQYF. CDR3 in DNA: TGCGCCAGCAGCCAAGATTCGACTAGCGGGAGGGGCACAGATACGCAGTATTTT.

This clonotype occurred a few times. V is TRBV7-9 and J is TRBJ2-3; D ambiguous. The CDR3 runs 18 residues. V was trimmed by 0 bases and J by 1 base, leaving 17 bases between them. Germline CDR1 and CDR2: SEHNR and FQNEAQ (reference sequence). CDR3 in amino acids: CASSLAQKHPAGTDTQYF. The CDR3 coding sequence is TGTGCCAGCAGCTTAGCCCAAAAACATCCCGCAGGCACAGATACGCAGTATTTT.

This clonotype was observed many times. The V call is TRBV12-3 or TRBV12-4, the J call TRBJ1-2, with 9 nucleotides matching TRBD1. This CDR3 comprises 16 residues. The V segment lost 6 bases and the J segment 4 bases; nucleotides outside the gene matches: 12. This CDR3 is CASSLRYRGQGYGYTF. The CDR3 region has the DNA TGTGCCAGCAGCCTACGGTACAGGGGGCAAGGCTATGGCTACACCTTC.

The chain joins TRBV3-1 to TRBJ2-5; D may be TRBD2 (5 bases). V lost 6 bases, J lost 3 bases, and 20 bases lay in between. The germline V gene encodes CDR1 LGHDT and CDR2 YNNKEL (reference sequence). This CDR3 contains 16 residues. CDR3 nucleotides: TGTGCCAGCAGGTTCAAGATAACGGGATGGGAAGAGACCCAGTACTTC. Amino acids: CASRFKITGWEETQYF.

This clonotype was counted many times. The chain joins TRBV27 to TRBJ2-1, with 10 positions matching TRBD2. The CDR3 is made up of 15 amino acids. V lost 6 bases to trimming and J lost 6 bases; unmatched junction nucleotides: 8. Germline CDR1 MNHEY, CDR2 SMNVEV (reference sequence). CDR3 bases: TGTGCCAGCAGCCTAGCGGGAGTGATAAGCAATGAGCAGTTCTTC. As protein: CASSLAGVISNEQFF.

The sample holds many counts of this clonotype. The chain combines TRBV7-8 with TRBJ1-2; no clear D. The CDR3 extends over 14 amino acids. The V end lost 1 base, the J end lost 4 bases, and 10 bases lay between the germline ends. The germline CDR1 and CDR2 sequences are SGHVS and FQNEAQ. CDR3 coding DNA: TGTGCCAGCAGCTTAGTGGAAAGCGGCTATGGCTACACCTTC. Protein sequence: CASSLVESGYGYTF.

This clonotype was observed a few times. The chain recombines TRBV7-9 with TRBJ1-3, with D maybe TRBD1 (5 bases). CDR3 length equals 15 residues. CDR1 SEHNR and CDR2 FQNEAQ come from the germline V gene (reference sequence). The V end was cut by 5 bases, the J end by 0 bases, with 11 bases between. CDR3 residues: CASSPLGDSGNTIYF. CDR3 nucleotides: TGTGCCAGCAGCCCGCTGGGGGACTCTGGAAACACCATATATTTT.

This clonotype was observed at least ten times. The V call is TRBV7-2, the J call TRBJ2-1, with D tentatively TRBD2 (7 bases). The V end lost 1 base, the J end lost 10 bases, and 14 bases lay between the germline ends. This CDR3 has 14 residues. CDR1 is SGHTA and CDR2 is FQGNSA in the germline V gene. CDR3 sequence: CASSLDGRGGEQFF. The CDR3 region has the DNA TGTGCCAGCAGCTTAGATGGGAGGGGGGGCGAGCAGTTCTTC. Using reference TRBV7-2 and TRBJ2-1 for the parts outside the CDR3, the full variable domain is GAGVSQSPSNKVTEKGKDVELRCDPISGHTALYWYRQSLGQGLEFLIYFQGNSAPDKSGLPSDRFSAERTGGSVSTLTIQRTQQEDSAVYLCASSLDGRGGEQFFGPGTRLTVL.

This clonotype has a count of ten or more. The chain is built from TRBV9 and TRBJ2-1; TRBD2 agrees at 9 bases. V shed 0 bases and J 4 bases; nucleotides not matched to a gene: 2. This CDR3 has 15 amino acids. CDR1 and CDR2 (germline): SGDLS, YYNGEE. CDR3 in DNA: TGTGCCAGCAGCGTAGGACTAGCGGAATACAATGAGCAGTTCTTC. As protein: CASSVGLAEYNEQFF.

This clonotype was seen repeatedly, ten times or more. This chain links TRBV7-9 with TRBJ1-1; 7 bases are a match to TRBD1. The CDR3 length is 15 residues. Germline loops: CDR1 SEHNR, CDR2 FQNEAQ (reference sequence). With V trimmed by 6 bases and J by 2 bases, 9 bases remained unmatched. CDR3 sequence: CASRLSTGSNTEAFF. CDR3 coding DNA: TGTGCCAGCAGATTATCGACAGGGAGCAACACTGAAGCTTTCTTT.

This clonotype has a count of ten or more. The gene calls are TRBV24-1 and TRBJ1-2; D may be TRBD1 (6 bases). The V gene lost 5 bases and the J gene lost 3 bases, with 9 bases spanning the gap. CDR1 is KGHDR and CDR2 is SFDVKD in the germline V gene. The CDR3 consists of 13 residues. CDR3 bases: TGTGCCACCAGTGGCCACAGGGACTATGGCTACACCTTC. Encoded protein: CATSGHRDYGYTF.

The rearrangement uses TRBV30 and TRBJ2-7; D is unclear. The CDR3 extends over 12 amino acids. From germline, CDR1 is GTSNPN and CDR2 SVGIG (reference sequence). Trimming took off 2 bases at V and 3 bases at J, with 8 bases between the two ends. CDR3 nucleotides: TGTGCCTGGAGTACCGGAGACTACGAGCAGTACTTC. As protein: CAWSTGDYEQYF. The full variable domain, completed using reference TRBV30 and TRBJ2-7, is SQTIHQWPATLVQPVGSPLSLECTVEGTSNPNLYWYRQAAGRGLQLLFYSVGIGQISSEVPQNLSASRPQDRQFILSSKKLLLSDSGFYLCAWSTGDYEQYFGPGTRLTVT.

The chain couples TRBV9 to TRBJ2-1, with 8 bases that match TRBD2. The CDR3 contains 15 residues. Unmatched junction bases numbered 2, after V lost 0 bases and J lost 3 bases. CDR1 and CDR2 (germline): SGDLS, YYNGEE. CDR3 in DNA: TGTGCCAGCAGCGTAGGGACTAGCCTCTACAATGAGCAGTTCTTC. Protein: CASSVGTSLYNEQFF.

Details on this clonotype: This may arise from a read error, as a much more abundant clone is one base away. The V and J genes are TRBV7-9 and TRBJ1-5; D call uncertain. V was clipped by 1 base and J by 5 bases, with 12 bases between them. The CDR3 runs 15 residues. Looked up from germline, CDR1 is SEHNR and CDR2 is FQNEAQ (reference sequence). CDR3: CASSLVDGPYQPQHF. CDR3 nucleotide sequence: TGTGCCAGCAGCTTAGTCGACGGACCCTATCAGCCCCAGCATTTT.

This clonotype was counted many times. CDR3 in DNA: TGCAGTGCTAGTTTAGCTCCCGGGACAGGATGGGTGAACACTGAAGCTTTCTTT. As protein: CSASLAPGTGWVNTEAFF. The chain recombines TRBV20-1 with TRBJ1-1; the match to TRBD1 covers 8 bases. The CDR3 contains 18 residues. V lost 3 bases to trimming and J lost 0 bases; unmatched junction nucleotides: 15. Germline V CDR1 and CDR2: DFQATT, SNEGSKA (reference sequence).

Ten or more counts support this clonotype. CDR3 sequence reads: CASTGIPMNTEAFF. In DNA, the CDR3 is TGTGCCAGCACGGGTATCCCGATGAACACTGAAGCTTTCTTT. The chain couples TRBV11-2 to TRBJ1-1; unclear D gene. This CDR3 has 14 residues. Germline V gene lookup returns CDR1 SGHAT and CDR2 FQNNGV. Trimming took 7 bases from V and 0 from J, leaving 12 bases between them.

This clonotype showed up many times. J is TRBJ2-5 and V is TRBV7-3; TRBD2 aligns across 9 bases. Per germline, CDR1 SGHTA and CDR2 FQGTGA. There are 16 residues in the CDR3. J gave up 5 bases and V 5 bases, and 12 bases lay outside the gene matches. The chain's CDR3 is CASSPGVAGDGETQYF. Written as DNA, the CDR3 is TGTGCCAGCAGCCCTGGGGTAGCGGGAGATGGGGAGACCCAGTACTTC.